The rows below give T cell receptor beta chains drawn from one sample of a study of blood T cell repertoires in COVID-19. Generated by immunoSEQ multiplex PCR, the TCRdb table keeps only in-frame clones and is missing some. In the table there are about 210,000 clones, about 89% of which are singletons. Source material: peripheral blood. These receptors were collected from a middle-aged woman with acute or convalescent COVID-19. The CDR3 runs from the conserved cysteine through the conserved F or W. The D gene is left open where the match is weak. A row's size may be missing; if present it is once, few, many or a size class.

clone_size,d_call,v_call,j_call,cdr3_length,cdr3_nt,cdr3_aa
NA,NA,TRBV5-5,TRBJ1-4,16,TGTGCCAGCAGCTTGGCGGCAGGGAAGACTAATGAAAAACTGTTTTTT,CASSLAAGKTNEKLFF
NA,NA,TRBV12-3/TRBV12-4,TRBJ1-1,13,TGTGCCGAGGGGGACCGCTTGAACACTGAAGCTTTCTTT,CAEGDRLNTEAFF
once,NA,TRBV20-1,TRBJ1-1,11,TGCAGTGCTACAGGGGCCCCTGAAGCTTTCTTT,CSATGAPEAFF
NA,NA,TRBV7-2,TRBJ2-3,14,TGTGCCAGCAGCTTTCCAGGTCTAGCCGATACGCAGTATTTT,CASSFPGLADTQYF
once,NA,TRBV18,TRBJ2-2,16,TGTGCCAGCTCACCCATCGTACAGCCGAACACCGGGGAGCTGTTTTTT,CASSPIVQPNTGELFF
once,TRBD1,TRBV5-1,TRBJ1-4,15,TGCGCCAGCAGCTTAATGGACAGGATTAATGAAAAACTGTTTTTT,CASSLMDRINEKLFF
NA,NA,TRBV19,TRBJ1-2,15,TGTGCCAGTAGTCCCAGAAATACAGGGAACTATGGCTACACCTTC,CASSPRNTGNYGYTF
few,TRBD1,TRBV6-5,TRBJ1-2,13,TGTGCCACCCGACAGGGGGCAATATATGGCTACACCTTC,CATRQGAIYGYTF
NA,TRBD2,TRBV11-2,TRBJ2-2,18,TGTGCCAGCAGCCGCGCCACCGGGACGGGGGGTTACACCGGGGAGCTGTTTTTT,CASSRATGTGGYTGELFF
NA,NA,TRBV7-3,TRBJ1-1,15,TGTGCCAGCGCTAAAGTGGGGAAAGGGGTCACTGAAGCTTTCTTT,CASAKVGKGVTEAFF
NA,NA,TRBV6-5,TRBJ2-5,14,TGTGCCAGCAGTCCCTACCTTGCCCAAGAGACCCAGTACTTC,CASSPYLAQETQYF
once,TRBD2,TRBV11-2,TRBJ2-2,15,TGTGCCAGCAGCTTAGCCTCGGGGGGGACCGGGGAGCTGTTTTTT,CASSLASGGTGELFF
NA,NA,TRBV9,TRBJ1-2,14,TGTGCCAGCAGCGTATCTGACATTAACTATGGCTACACCTTC,CASSVSDINYGYTF
NA,NA,TRBV5-5,TRBJ1-6,15,TGTGCCAGCAGCTTGTTTCCAGTCAATAATTCACCCCTCCACTTT,CASSLFPVNNSPLHF
NA,TRBD1,TRBV7-9,TRBJ1-2,16,TGTGCCAGCAGCGCGACAGACAGGGGGCTTGGCTATGGCTACACCTTC,CASSATDRGLGYGYTF
once,NA,TRBV5-6,TRBJ1-4,13,TGTGCCAGCGTAAAACAGTTGGGCGAAAAACTGTTTTTT,CASVKQLGEKLFF
NA,NA,TRBV11-2,TRBJ1-1,13,TGTGCCAGCAGCTTAGACCGTGGAGGTGAAGCTTTCTTT,CASSLDRGGEAFF
NA,NA,TRBV15,TRBJ1-5,15,TGTGCCACCAGCAGAGGAGGACAGTTCTATCAGCCCCAGCATTTT,CATSRGGQFYQPQHF
NA,NA,TRBV24-1,TRBJ2-1,12,TGTGCCACCAGTGACCCCGCGGAAAAGCAGTTCTTC,CATSDPAEKQFF
NA,NA,TRBV5-6,TRBJ2-1,16,TGTGCCAGCAGCTTAGTAAGGTGGGGGGCCTACAATGAGCAGTTCTTC,CASSLVRWGAYNEQFF
NA,NA,TRBV2,TRBJ1-1,14,TGTGCCAGCACTGCCGCGGCCTGGGTTTTCGAAGCTTTCTTT,CASTAAAWVFEAFF
NA,TRBD2,TRBV9,TRBJ2-3,16,TGTGCCAGCAGCGAGACTAGCGGGGGGGTAACAGATACGCAGTATTTT,CASSETSGGVTDTQYF
NA,TRBD2,TRBV24-1,TRBJ2-3,18,TGTGCCACCAGTGGAGGGGCGACTAGCGGGGGTTACACAGATACGCAGTATTTT,CATSGGATSGGYTDTQYF
NA,NA,TRBV19,TRBJ1-2,17,TGTGCCAGTAGTCTAAACCCTTGGACAGCTACTAACTATGGCTACACCTTC,CASSLNPWTATNYGYTF
few,NA,TRBV4-1,TRBJ1-1,13,TGCGCCAGCAGCTCGAGGAGAGACACTGAAGCTTTCTTT,CASSSRRDTEAFF
NA,TRBD2,TRBV5-1,TRBJ2-1,14,TGCGCCAGCAGCGCGGGGGTAAGCGCGATTGAGCAGTTCTTC,CASSAGVSAIEQFF
NA,TRBD2,TRBV5-6,TRBJ2-3,15,TGTGCCAGCAGCTTGGGGGCGGGGGGCACAGATACGCAGTATTTT,CASSLGAGGTDTQYF
NA,NA,TRBV1,TRBJ2-6,18,TGCACCAGCAGCGAAGAGGGGACTAGTCGGATGGCGGCCAACGTCCTGACTTTC,CTSSEEGTSRMAANVLTF
NA,NA,TRBV2,TRBJ1-2,12,TGTGCCAGCAGTGTGAGAGAGTATGGCTACACCTTC,CASSVREYGYTF
once,NA,TRBV5-1,TRBJ1-6,15,TGCGCCAGCACCCCCTCCGGCGGGCTTAATTCACCCCTCCACTTT,CASTPSGGLNSPLHF
few,NA,TRBV25-1,TRBJ2-1,12,TGTGCCAGCAGTGAATCCTATTATGAGCAGTTCTTC,CASSESYYEQFF
once,NA,TRBV7-3,TRBJ2-5,16,TGTGCCAGCAGCTTAAACCCACCCTCTCAGGGAGAGACCCAGTACTTC,CASSLNPPSQGETQYF
NA,TRBD2,TRBV6-5,TRBJ2-1,16,TGTGCCAGCAGTTACGGACTAGCGGGGGCAAACAATGAGCAGTTCTTC,CASSYGLAGANNEQFF
NA,NA,TRBV3-1/TRBV3-2,TRBJ1-3,14,TGTGCCAGCAGCCCTGACAGATTCGGAAACACCATATATTTT,CASSPDRFGNTIYF
NA,NA,TRBV4-1,TRBJ1-1,13,TGCGCCAGCAGCCAACACGGGGTCACTGAAGCTTTCTTT,CASSQHGVTEAFF
once,NA,TRBV3-1/TRBV3-2,TRBJ1-2,17,TGTGCCAGCAGCCAAGTTAGTCGTCAGGCAGAGAACTATGGCTACACCTTC,CASSQVSRQAENYGYTF
once,NA,TRBV27,TRBJ1-2,13,TGTGCCAGCAGTTTAAAGCAGGGATATGGCTACACCTTC,CASSLKQGYGYTF
once,NA,TRBV19,TRBJ1-2,14,TGTGCCAGTAGACCCGACAGAGGGGGCTATGGCTACACCTTC,CASRPDRGGYGYTF
few,NA,TRBV7-9,TRBJ1-1,17,TGTGCCAGCAGCTCGACCCTTGTGGCCAGGATGAACACTGAAGCTTTCTTT,CASSSTLVARMNTEAFF
NA,TRBD1,TRBV5-4,TRBJ1-2,15,TGTGCCAGCAGCTTGGTTTCAGGGGGCTTGAGAGGCTACACCTTC,CASSLVSGGLRGYTF
NA,TRBD1,TRBV6-5,TRBJ2-2,15,TGTGCCAGCACGACAGGGGGCGGCAGGACCGGGGAGCTGTTTTTT,CASTTGGGRTGELFF
NA,TRBD1,TRBV5-6,TRBJ1-1,16,TGTGCCAGCAGCTTGGAGGGACAGGGGATTAACACTGAAGCTTTCTTT,CASSLEGQGINTEAFF